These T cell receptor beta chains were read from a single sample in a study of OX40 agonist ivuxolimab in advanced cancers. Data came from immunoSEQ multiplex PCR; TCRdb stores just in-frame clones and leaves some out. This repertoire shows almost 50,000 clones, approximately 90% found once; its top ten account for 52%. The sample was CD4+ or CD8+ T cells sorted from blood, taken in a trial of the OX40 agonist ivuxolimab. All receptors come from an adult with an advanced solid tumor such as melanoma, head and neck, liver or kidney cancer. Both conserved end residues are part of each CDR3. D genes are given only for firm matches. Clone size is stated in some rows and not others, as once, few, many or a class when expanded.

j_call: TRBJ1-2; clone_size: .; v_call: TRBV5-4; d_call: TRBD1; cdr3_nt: TGTGCCAGCAGCTTCGACAGGGGATCTAACTATGGCTACACCTTC; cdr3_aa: CASSFDRGSNYGYTF
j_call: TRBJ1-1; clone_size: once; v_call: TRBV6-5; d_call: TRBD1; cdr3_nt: TGTGCCACCTTTGGAGGGGGCGTTGAAGCTTTCTTT; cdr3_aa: CATFGGGVEAFF
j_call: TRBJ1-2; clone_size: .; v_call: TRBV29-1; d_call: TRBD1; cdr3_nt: TGCAGCGTAGGACAGGGGCTCATGGATGGCTACACCTTC; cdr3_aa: CSVGQGLMDGYTF
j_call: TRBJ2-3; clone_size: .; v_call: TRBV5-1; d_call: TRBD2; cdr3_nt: TGCGCCAGCAGCTTGGGACTAGCGGGAGATGCAAATACGCAGTATTTT; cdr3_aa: CASSLGLAGDANTQYF
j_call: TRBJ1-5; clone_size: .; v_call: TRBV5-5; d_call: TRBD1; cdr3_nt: TGTGCCAGCAGCTTGGAAGGGGGCGGAACGCCCCAGCATTTT; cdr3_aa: CASSLEGGGTPQHF
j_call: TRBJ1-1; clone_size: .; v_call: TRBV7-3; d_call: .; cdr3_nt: TGTGCCAGCAGCGCCGGGAGGGACACTGAAGCTTTCTTT; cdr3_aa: CASSAGRDTEAFF
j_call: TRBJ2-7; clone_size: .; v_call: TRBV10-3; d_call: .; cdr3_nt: TGTGCCATCACGGACGGCCCCTCCTACGAGCAGTACTTC; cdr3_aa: CAITDGPSYEQYF
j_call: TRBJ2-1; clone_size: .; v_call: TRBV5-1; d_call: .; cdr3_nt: TGCGCCAGCAGCTTGGCCTCGTTCAATGAGCAGTTCTTC; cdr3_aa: CASSLASFNEQFF
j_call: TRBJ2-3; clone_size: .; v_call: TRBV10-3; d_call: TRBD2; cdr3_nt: TGTGCCATCAAGGGGAGGGACACAGATACGCAGTATTTT; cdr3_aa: CAIKGRDTDTQYF
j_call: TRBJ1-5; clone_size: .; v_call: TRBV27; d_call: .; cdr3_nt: TGTGCCAGCAGTTTAGGGGTTTATAGCAATCAGCCCCAGCATTTT; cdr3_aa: CASSLGVYSNQPQHF
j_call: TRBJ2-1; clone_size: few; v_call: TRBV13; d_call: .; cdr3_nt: TGTGCCAGCAGCTTATCCGGGACGCAGTTCTTC; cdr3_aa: CASSLSGTQFF
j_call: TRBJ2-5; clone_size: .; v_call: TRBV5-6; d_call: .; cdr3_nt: TGTGCCAGCAGCCACGGACAGCCTCCGGGGACCCAGTACTTC; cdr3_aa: CASSHGQPPGTQYF
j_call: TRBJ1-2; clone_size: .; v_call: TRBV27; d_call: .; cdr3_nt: TGTGCCAGCAGTTGGTTGGACAGTCTCAACTATGGCTACACCTTC; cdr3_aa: CASSWLDSLNYGYTF
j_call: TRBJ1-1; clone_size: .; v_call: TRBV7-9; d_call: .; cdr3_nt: TGTGCCAGCAGCTACAGGGAGGCGGGAACTGAAGCTTTCTTT; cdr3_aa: CASSYREAGTEAFF
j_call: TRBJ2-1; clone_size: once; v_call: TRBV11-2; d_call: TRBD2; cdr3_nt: TGTGCCAGCAGCTGGCTAGCGGGAGGCGGTGAGCAGTTCTTC; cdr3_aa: CASSWLAGGGEQFF
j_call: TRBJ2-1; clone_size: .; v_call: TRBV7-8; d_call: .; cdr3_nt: TGTGCCAGCAGCTCTTACTATGAGCAGTTCTTC; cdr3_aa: CASSSYYEQFF
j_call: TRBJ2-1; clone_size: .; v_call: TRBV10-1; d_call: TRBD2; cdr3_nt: TGCGCCAGCTCTCGGGCGGCGGGAGCTTACAATGAGCAGTTCTTC; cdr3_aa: CASSRAAGAYNEQFF
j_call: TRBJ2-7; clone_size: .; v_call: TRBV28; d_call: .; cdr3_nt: TGTGCCAGCAGCTCGACCGGGCTGGGTAGGTACGAGCAGTACTTC; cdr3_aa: CASSSTGLGRYEQYF
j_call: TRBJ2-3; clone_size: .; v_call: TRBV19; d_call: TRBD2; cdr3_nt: TGTGCCAGTAGTGGTTTAGCGGGAGCATGGGATACGCAGTATTTT; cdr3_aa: CASSGLAGAWDTQYF
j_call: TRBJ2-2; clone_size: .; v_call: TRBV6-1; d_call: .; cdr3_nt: TGTGCCAGCAGGGTGCAATACACCGGGGAGCTGTTTTTT; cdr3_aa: CASRVQYTGELFF
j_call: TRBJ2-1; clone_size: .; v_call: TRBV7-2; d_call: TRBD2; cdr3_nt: TGTGCCAGCAGCTTTCTAGCGGGAGGGTCCAATGAGCAGTTCTTC; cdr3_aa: CASSFLAGGSNEQFF
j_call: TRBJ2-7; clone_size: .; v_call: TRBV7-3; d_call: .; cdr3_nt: TGTGCCAGCAGCTTAATGGGTCCGGGCTCGGGAGAGCAGTACTTC; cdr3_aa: CASSLMGPGSGEQYF
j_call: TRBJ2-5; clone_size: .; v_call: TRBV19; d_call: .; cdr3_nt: TGTGCCAGTAGTTTACAGGGCGAGACCCAGTACTTC; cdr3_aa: CASSLQGETQYF
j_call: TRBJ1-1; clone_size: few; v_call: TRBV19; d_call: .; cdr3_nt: TGTGCCAGTAGTTCCGGGGGAAACAGGTGGACTGAAGCTTTCTTT; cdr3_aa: CASSSGGNRWTEAFF
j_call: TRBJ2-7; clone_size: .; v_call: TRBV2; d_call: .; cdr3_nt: TGTGCCAGCTGGGGGGGACAGAGCTCCTACGAGCAGTACTTC; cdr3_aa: CASWGGQSSYEQYF
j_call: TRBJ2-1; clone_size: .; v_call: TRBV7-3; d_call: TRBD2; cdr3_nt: TGTGCCAGCAGCTTGTTAGCGGGGGCCTGGAATGAGCAGTTCTTC; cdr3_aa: CASSLLAGAWNEQFF
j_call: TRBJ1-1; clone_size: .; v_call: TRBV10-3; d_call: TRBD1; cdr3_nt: TGTGCCATCAGTGAGACGGGACAGGCGTATACTGAAGCTTTCTTT; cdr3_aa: CAISETGQAYTEAFF
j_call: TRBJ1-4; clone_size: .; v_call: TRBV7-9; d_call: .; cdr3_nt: TGTGCCAGCAGCTCGGGGGTATTGCGGGCTGCAGTTAATGAAAAACTGTTTTTT; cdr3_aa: CASSSGVLRAAVNEKLFF
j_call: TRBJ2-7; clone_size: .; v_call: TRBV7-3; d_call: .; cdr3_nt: TGTGCCAGCAGCACCTACTCCGGACCTTACGAGCAGTACTTC; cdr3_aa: CASSTYSGPYEQYF
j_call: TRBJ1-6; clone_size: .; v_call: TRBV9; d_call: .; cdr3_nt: TGTGCCAGCAGCGTAGGCCCCAGGGCCGGGGGCGATTCACCCCTCCACTTT; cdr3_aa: CASSVGPRAGGDSPLHF
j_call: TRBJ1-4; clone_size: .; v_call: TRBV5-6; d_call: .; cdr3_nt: TGTGCCAGCAACCCTTGGGGTGTTAGAGAAAAACTGTTTTTT; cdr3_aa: CASNPWGVREKLFF
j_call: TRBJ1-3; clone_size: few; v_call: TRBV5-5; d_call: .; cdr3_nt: TGTGCCAGCAGCCTTCAGGGATCCGTGGGAAACACCATATATTTT; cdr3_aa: CASSLQGSVGNTIYF
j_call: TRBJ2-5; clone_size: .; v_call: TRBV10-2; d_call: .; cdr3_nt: TGCGCCAGCAGTGTTGGCAGACGCAACCGAGAGACCCAGTACTTC; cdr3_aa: CASSVGRRNRETQYF
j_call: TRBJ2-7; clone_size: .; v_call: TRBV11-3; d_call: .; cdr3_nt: TGTGCCAGCAGTGTCTTGGAGCTCGAGCAGTACTTC; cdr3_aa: CASSVLELEQYF
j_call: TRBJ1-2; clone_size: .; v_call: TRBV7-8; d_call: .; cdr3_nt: TGTGCCAGCAGCTTAAGTGGGCATGGCTACACCTTC; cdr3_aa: CASSLSGHGYTF
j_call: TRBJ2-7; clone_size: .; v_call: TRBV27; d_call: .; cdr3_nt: TGTGCCAGCAGTTTATCAAGGGGGGCCCCCGAGCAGTACTTC; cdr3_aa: CASSLSRGAPEQYF
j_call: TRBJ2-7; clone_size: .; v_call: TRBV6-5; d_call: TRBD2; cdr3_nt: TGTGCCAGCAGCGTGAGACTAGCGGGAGACTACGAGCAGTACTTC; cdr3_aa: CASSVRLAGDYEQYF
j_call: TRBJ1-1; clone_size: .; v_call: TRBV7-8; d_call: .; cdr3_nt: TGTGCCAGCGCCCGTTGGGTCGGAATACTAAACACTGAAGCTTTCTTT; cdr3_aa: CASARWVGILNTEAFF
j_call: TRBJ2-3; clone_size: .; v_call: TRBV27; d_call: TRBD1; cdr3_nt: TGTGCCAGCAGCCGACAGGGCAGCACAGATACGCAGTATTTT; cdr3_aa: CASSRQGSTDTQYF
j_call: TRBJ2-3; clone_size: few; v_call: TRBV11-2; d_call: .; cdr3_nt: TGTGCCAGCAGCCCCACAGATACGCAGTATTTT; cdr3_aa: CASSPTDTQYF
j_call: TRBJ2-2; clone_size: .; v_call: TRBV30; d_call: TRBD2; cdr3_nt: TGTGCCTGGAGCCCTGAGACTAGCCCCGGGGAGCTGTTTTTT; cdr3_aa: CAWSPETSPGELFF
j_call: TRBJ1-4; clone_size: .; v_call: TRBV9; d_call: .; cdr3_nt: TGTGCCAGCAGCCTACGGTCCGCAACTAATGAAAAACTGTTTTTT; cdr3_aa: CASSLRSATNEKLFF
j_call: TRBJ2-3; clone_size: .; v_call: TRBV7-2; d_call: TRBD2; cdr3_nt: TGTGCCAGCAGGTCACCCGGGGCGGGGGGACAAATTAGCACAGATACGCAGTATTTT; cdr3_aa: CASRSPGAGGQISTDTQYF
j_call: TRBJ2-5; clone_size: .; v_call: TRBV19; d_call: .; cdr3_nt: TGTGCCAGTAGTCCCACGGGGCCCGAGGGCGCCCAGTACTTC; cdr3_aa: CASSPTGPEGAQYF
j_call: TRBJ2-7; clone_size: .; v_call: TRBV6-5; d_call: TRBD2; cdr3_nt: TGTGCCAGCAGCTCTTTAGCGGGATGGGGCGAGCAGTACTTC; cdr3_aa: CASSSLAGWGEQYF
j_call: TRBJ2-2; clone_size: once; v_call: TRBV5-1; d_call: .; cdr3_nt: TGCGCCAGCAGCTTTACGAGCGGGGAGCTGTTTTTT; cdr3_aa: CASSFTSGELFF
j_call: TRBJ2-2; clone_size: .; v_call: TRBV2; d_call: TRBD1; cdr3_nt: TGTGCCAGCATTAGGGACAGGGGCTCCGGGGAGCTGTTTTTT; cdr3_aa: CASIRDRGSGELFF
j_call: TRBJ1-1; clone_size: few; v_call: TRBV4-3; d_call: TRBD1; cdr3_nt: TGCGCCAGCAGGGCCGACAGGGTGGTCACTGAAGCTTTCTTT; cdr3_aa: CASRADRVVTEAFF
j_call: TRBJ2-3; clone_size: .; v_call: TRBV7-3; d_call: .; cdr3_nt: TGTGCCAGCAGCCCCCCCGAGGCCGGCACAGATACGCAGTATTTT; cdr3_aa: CASSPPEAGTDTQYF
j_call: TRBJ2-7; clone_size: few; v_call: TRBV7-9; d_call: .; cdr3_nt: TGTGCCAGCAGCCACCCCTTGACTATCTACGAGCAGTACTTC; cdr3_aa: CASSHPLTIYEQYF